Below, 10 T cell receptor beta chains from the same sample are listed, as sequenced in a study of T cells in Graves' hyperthyroidism and ophthalmopathy. Amplification of TCR beta CDR3 regions was performed using RNA transcripts as template. A set of HTBI primers served as the primers for a first-round RT-PCR of the TCR CDR3. TCRdb reanalysed the multiplex PCR reads using MiXCR and keeps one entry per CDR3 protein. The repertoire includes under 800,000 distinct CDR3 sequences, around 15% of them detected once, and 10% sits in the top ten. The sample consisted of blood. These receptors were collected from a woman between 18 and 29 years old with Graves' hyperthyroidism.

This clonotype occurred a few times. CDR3 sequence (DNA): TGTGCCAGCAGCGGGGGACAGGCGGAGGCTTTCTTT. This sequence encodes CASSGGQAEAFF. The chain couples TRBV9 to TRBJ1-1; 8 bases map to TRBD1. Germline V lookup: CDR1 SGDLS, CDR2 YYNGEE. The trim removed 3 bases at V and 11 bases at J, leaving 6 bases unmatched. The CDR3 consists of 12 residues. The entire variable domain, with the rest obtained from reference TRBV9 and TRBJ1-1, is as follows: DSGVTQTPKHLITATGQRVTLRCSPRSGDLSVYWYQQSLDQGLQFLIQYYNGEERAKGNILERFSAQQFPDLHSELNLSSLELGDSALYFCASSGGQAEAFFGQGTRLTVV.

This chain links TRBV19 with TRBJ2-1; TRBD2 is a possible D gene (5 bases). Germline V gives CDR1 LNHDA, CDR2 SQIVND (reference sequence). V was clipped by 3 bases and J by 7 bases, with 13 bases between them. The CDR3 totals 14 residues. The DNA for the CDR3 is TGTGCCAGTAGTATGCGGGCCCTGCCTAATGAGCAGTTCTTC. Translated, it gives CASSMRALPNEQFF.

The CDR3: CASSQGIGGREQFF. The DNA for the CDR3 is TGCGCCAGCAGCCAAGGAATAGGCGGGAGAGAGCAGTTCTTC. V usage is TRBV4-1 and J usage is TRBJ2-1; 7 bases align to TRBD2. This CDR3 is built from 14 residues. V gave up 1 base and J gave up 10 bases; unmatched junction bases: 7. The germline gives CDR1 MGHRA, CDR2 YSYEKL.

The V gene is TRBV5-1, the J gene TRBJ1-4; a weak D match, TRBD1 (6 bases). CDR1 and CDR2 from the germline V gene are SGHRS and YFSETQ. The CDR3 length is 15 residues. The germline V and J ends were trimmed by 2 bases and 5 bases, with 13 bases remaining between them. The CDR3 reads CASSFTQGRNEKLFF. In nucleotides, the CDR3 is TGCGCCAGCAGCTTCACACAGGGACGAAATGAAAAACTGTTTTTT.

This clonotype has ten or more counts. The chain uses TRBV7-3 and TRBJ2-3; D is uncertain. Deletions cut 5 bases from V and 6 bases from J, with 18 bases between. This CDR3 region has 15 residues. Looked up from germline, CDR1 is SGHTA and CDR2 is FQGTGA. Written as DNA, the CDR3 is TGTGCCAGCAGCCAGGATAGAAACGCAGGCGATACGCAGTATTTT. Protein: CASSQDRNAGDTQYF.

Ten or more counts support this clonotype. The V gene is TRBV12-5, the J gene TRBJ2-3; the match to TRBD2 covers 12 bases. CDR3 size: 23 residues. Germline V CDR1 and CDR2: LGHNT, FRNRAP. J lost 1 base, V lost 7 bases, and 27 bases had no gene match. Written as DNA, the CDR3 is TGTGCTAGTGCCTTTCGACTATATCCTTCGACCACGACTAGCGGGAGTGGCACAGATACGCAGTATTTT. It specifies CASAFRLYPSTTTSGSGTDTQYF.

This clonotype has at least ten counts. V usage is TRBV18 and J usage is TRBJ2-7; D is perhaps TRBD1 (6 bases). The V and J ends lost 6 bases and 3 bases respectively, with 15 bases between them. Looked up from germline, CDR1 is KGHSH and CDR2 is LQKENI. The CDR3 consists of 14 residues. CDR3 sequence reads: CASSQQGGFYEQYF. The CDR3 region has the DNA TGTGCCAGCTCGCAACAGGGTGGGTTCTACGAGCAGTACTTC. The variable domain in full, with the rest retrieved from reference TRBV18 and TRBJ2-7, is NAGVMQNPRHLVRRRGQEARLRCSPMKGHSHVYWYRQLPEEGLKFMVYLQKENIIDESGMPKERFSAEFPKEGPSILRIQQVVRGDSAAYFCASSQQGGFYEQYFGPGTRLTVT.

This clonotype was detected only a few times. The chain links TRBV7-9 to TRBJ2-5; 16 bases fit TRBD2. Germline CDR1 is SEHNR and CDR2 is FQNEAQ (reference sequence). CDR3 length: 19 residues. After removal of 2 bases from V and 0 bases from J, the junction contained 6 bases not matched to a gene. The CDR3 DNA is TGTGCCAGCAGCTTAAGCGGGACTAGCGGGAGGGCCGACCAAGAGACCCAGTACTTC. It encodes CASSLSGTSGRADQETQYF.

Points on this clonotype: A read error may be the cause here, since a much bigger clone is one base away. This chain uses TRBV11-2 with TRBJ2-7; weak D call: TRBD1 (6 bases). V was clipped by 0 bases and J by 8 bases, with 29 bases between them. The CDR3 consists of 19 residues. CDR1 and CDR2 (germline): SGHAT, FQNNGV. CDR3 in amino acids: CASSLEFGQKGEMFYKQYF. CDR3 in DNA: TGTGCCAGCAGCTTAGAGTTTGGGCAAAAGGGGGAGATGTTTTACAAGCAGTACTTC. The complete variable domain, with remaining parts taken from reference TRBV11-2 and TRBJ2-7, reads EAGVAQSPRYKIIEKRQSVAFWCNPISGHATLYWYQQILGQGPKLLIQFQNNGVVDDSQLPKDRFSAERLKGVDSTLKIQPAKLEDSAVYLCASSLEFGQKGEMFYKQYFGPGTRLTVT.

The sample holds many counts of this clonotype. This chain uses TRBV15 with TRBJ1-5; D remains ambiguous. In germline, CDR1 is LNHNV, CDR2 YYDKDF (reference sequence). V shed 0 bases and J shed 2 bases, with 8 bases lying between them. The CDR3 is made up of 15 amino acids. The CDR3 coding sequence is TGTGCCACCAGCAGAGAATGGGTCCGCAATCAGCCCCAGCATTTT. Residues: CATSREWVRNQPQHF.